This T cell receptor (beta chain) was sequenced for a study of blood T cell repertoires in COVID-19 (dated by TCRdb to between 2020 and 2021). Regarding the study in general: The collaborator samples originated in the United States, Italy and Spain and spanned the acute and convalescent phases of COVID-19. The repertoires were released in a freely available public database meant as a resource for research on the immune response to SARS-CoV-2. Subjects who had been exposed to COVID-19, were actively infected with it, or had recovered from it provided the deeply sampled blood TCRbeta repertoires that made up the dataset. The samples were drawn from two sources: the first 160 participants of the ongoing ImmuneRACE study, and 950 to 1,500 subjects contributed by 6 global collaborators. Where available, HLA class I and class II types were taken from metadata supplied by the sample provider and were not determined by assay-based typing. A de-identified subject ID, COVID-19 status, age in years and sex were almost always included in the sample metadata. The material from the prospective study consisted of cDNA or gDNA derived from T cells, B-cell-depleted T cells, or PBMCs.

TCRbeta CDR3 regions were amplified from genomic DNA by means of the immunoSEQ Assay, a bias-controlled multiplex PCR. The original pipeline was this. Nucleated cell counts per sample were estimated from amplification of reference gene primers within the assay. To quantify the absolute abundance of each unique TCRbeta CDR3 rearrangement, sequence reads were collapsed and filtered. For each sample, productive Simpson clonality was calculated as the square root of Simpson's diversity index over productive rearrangements. The immuneACCESS repertoire file appears here via TCRdb, limited to in-frame rearrangements. These files lack a portion of the clones; in checked studies, under half of the deficit traces to unresolved V genes, and the cause of the others is not known. The D gene and trimming were derived from the DNA, and the V and J assignments and clone size from that table. This sample is represented by 330,000 or so clones; 88% of them were singletons. About 5% of the sample rests with the top ten.

Its CDR3 holds 14 amino acids, cysteine through phenylalanine. Only CDR3 DNA is held: 42 bases, read in frame from base 1. According to the germline V gene, CDR1 reads MDHEN and CDR2 reads SYDVKM. V loses 7 bases at its end and J loses 4 bases; junction bases beyond the gene matches: 8. Enrolling through a virtual design, the prospective study's participants ranged in age from roughly 18 to 90 years and lived across about two dozen United States geographic areas. In the prospective study, participants were assigned to cohorts based on the clinical history participants reported in a screening survey and a study questionnaire. For ImmuneRACE Cohort 3, a participant was defined as recovered based on two consecutive negative NP/OP PCR tests, clearance by a healthcare professional, or resolution of symptoms. In the prospective study, mobile phlebotomists collected whole blood, serum and a nasopharyngeal or oropharyngeal swab from each participant. Participants in the prospective study had the option to provide additional blood draws and questionnaires over an approximately 2-month period. Blood samples from the prospective study were shipped frozen or at room temperature prior to DNA extraction.

As for this clone: Its specific antigen is unknown. Base qualities were left out, and no much larger clone turns up one base away.

Overall study outcomes, separate from this receptor: Clinical and demographic metadata were provided uncurated, with the amount varying by source and participant.

The source of this sequence is a man aged 30-40 years who had recovered from COVID-19. Source material: PBMCs or T cells enriched from blood (not recorded which). The V and J segments used are TRBV28 and TRBJ2-3; the junction holds 7 bases that match TRBD2. The DNA sequence follows: TGTGCCAGCATCCCGGGGGGAGAGGCAGATACGCAGTATTTT. Its coded protein is CASIPGGEADTQYF.